A selection of T cell receptor beta chains follows, all from one sample in a study of OX40 agonist ivuxolimab in advanced cancers. Generated by immunoSEQ multiplex PCR, the TCRdb table keeps only in-frame clones and is missing some. This sample has 50,000 to 70,000 clones, with less than 95% found just once. Specimen: CD4+ or CD8+ T cells sorted from blood, collected in a trial of the OX40 agonist ivuxolimab. The receptors originated from an adult with an advanced solid tumor such as melanoma, head and neck, liver or kidney cancer. CDR3s include the opening cysteine and the closing phenylalanine or tryptophan. The listing skips clone size in some rows; elsewhere it reads once, few, many or a size class.

j_call: TRBJ2-7
v_call: TRBV30
clone_size: .
cdr3_aa: CAWIGTGSYEQYF

j_call: TRBJ2-7
v_call: TRBV6-6
clone_size: .
cdr3_aa: CASSSAGGRAYEQYF

j_call: TRBJ2-3
v_call: TRBV9
clone_size: .
cdr3_aa: CASSVAPASGREADTQYF

j_call: TRBJ2-1
v_call: TRBV11-3
clone_size: .
cdr3_aa: CASSFRLAGEQFF

j_call: TRBJ2-5
v_call: TRBV7-8
clone_size: .
cdr3_aa: CASSLGGGSGQETQYF

j_call: TRBJ2-7
v_call: TRBV20-1
clone_size: few
cdr3_aa: CSATGTYEQYF

j_call: TRBJ1-4
v_call: TRBV6-6
clone_size: .
cdr3_aa: CASSYSDSRQALFF

j_call: TRBJ2-3
v_call: TRBV27
clone_size: once
cdr3_aa: CASSWQNTDTQYF

j_call: TRBJ2-1
v_call: TRBV11-2
clone_size: .
cdr3_aa: CASSLAFAASSYNEQFF

j_call: TRBJ2-7
v_call: TRBV27
clone_size: few
cdr3_aa: CASSPQDSYEQYF

j_call: TRBJ1-4
v_call: TRBV7-2
clone_size: .
cdr3_aa: CASSLTAGTWGKLFF